The source of this T cell receptor (beta chain) is a study of a mutant IDH1 vaccine in newly diagnosed glioma. Study-wide results and limits: Changes to the top peripheral T cell clonotypes appeared unrelated to pseudoprogression.

Germline loops: CDR1 SGDLS, CDR2 YYNGEE. V lost 0 bases to trimming and J lost 8 bases; unmatched junction nucleotides: 10. The CDR3 consists of 15 residues. This table comes from immunoSEQ multiplex PCR, and its TCRdb copy is limited to in-frame clones, with some not included. The table records about 94,000 clones, roughly 86% of them present only once. The time point here: week 47, end of study. In every dose of vaccine, 300 ug of mutant IDH1 20-mer peptide was given alongside topical imiquimod. New IDH1-mutant, ATRX-lost WHO grade 3 or 4 astrocytomas occurred in donors. Concerning this clone itself: Its antigen is unidentified.

The gene calls are TRBV9 and TRBJ1-2; 7 nucleotides match TRBD1. The origin of this receptor is a woman aged 50 to 65 with glioma. Sequences were derived from PBMCs, sampled from a glioma patient whose treatment included an IDH1 peptide vaccine. The CDR3 DNA sequence: TGTGCCAGCAGCGTAGGGGTCGGGACAGCAGACGGCTACACCTTC. It codes for CASSVGVGTADGYTF.